What follows describes a single T cell receptor beta chain. Once RNA had been extracted, it was reverse transcribed into cDNA to act as the sequencing template. Here immunoSEQ multiplex PCR was the method, and the copy in TCRdb shows in-frame clones only, minus some. The sample consists of about 69,000 clones, roughly 57% of them appearing once. This record belongs to a study of CD8+ T cells in alopecia areata. Individuals with alopecia areata gave both lesional scalp punch biopsies and peripheral blood for collection. The CDR3 spans 16 residues. Germline loops: CDR1 SGHTA, CDR2 FQGTGA. V was pared by 0 bases and J by 6 bases, with 15 bases between.

The clonotype originates from a human donor with alopecia areata. V usage is TRBV7-3 and J usage is TRBJ1-5; D remains unclear. The source was CD8+ T cells sorted from blood, collected at week 0. DNA for the CDR3: TGTGCCAGCAGCTTAACGTGGGGTGGTGGTATTCAGCCCCAGCATTTT. Its translation: CASSLTWGGGIQPQHF.